This passage covers 28 T cell receptor beta chains from one sample sequenced in a study of cytomegalovirus exposure and HLA in healthy donors. A multiplex PCR was run with 60 Vbeta primers and 13 Jbeta primers. Profiling relied on immunoSEQ multiplex PCR, and the TCRdb table lists in-frame clones only, not all of them. The listing contains approximately 190,000 clones. Material: PBMCs. All receptors derive from a boy between 10 and 17 years old in good health and CMV-seronegative.

V gene TRBV10-3 combines with J gene TRBJ2-7; D is uncertain. Germline CDR1 reads ENHRY; CDR2 reads SYGVKD. The CDR3 has 12 residues. Trimming shortened V by 6 bases and J by 6 bases, and 12 bases separated the two germline ends. DNA for the CDR3: TGTGCCATCAGCCCTATACCCGGCGAGCAGTACTTC. Translating gives CAISPIPGEQYF.

The V call is TRBV7-2, the J call TRBJ1-4, with TRBD1 matching over 9 bases. The CDR3 contains 16 residues. With 5 bases clipped from V and 14 bases from J, the junction kept 18 bases outside the gene matches. Germline lookup yields CDR1 SGHTA and CDR2 FQGNSA. The CDR3 nucleotides are TGTGCCAGCAGCACGGACAGGGGAGGTAGCAGGCAGAGGCTGTTTTTT. Encoded protein: CASSTDRGGSRQRLFF.

The chain joins TRBV13 to TRBJ2-3, with a tentative D call TRBD2 (6 bases). Germline CDR1 reads PRHDT; CDR2 reads FYEKMQ (reference sequence). The CDR3 consists of 15 residues. Between the trimmed V and J ends, which lost 3 bases and 2 bases, there was a span of 12 bases. This CDR3 reads CASSFRRDSTDTQYF. The DNA of the CDR3 is TGTGCCAGCAGCTTTAGACGGGACTCCACAGATACGCAGTATTTT.

J is TRBJ2-1 and V is TRBV6-6, with 8 bases identical to TRBD1. CDR1 and CDR2 (germline): MNHNY, SVGAGI (reference sequence). There are 15 residues in the CDR3. The V gene end was trimmed by 6 bases and the J gene end by 5 bases; junction bases not matched to a gene: 9. Here the CDR3 reads CASRTRDRRDNEQFF. The CDR3, as DNA: TGTGCCAGCAGAACCCGGGACAGGAGGGACAATGAGCAGTTCTTC.

This chain uses TRBV5-4 with TRBJ2-1, with TRBD1 identical over 11 bases. The CDR3 contains 15 residues. Unmatched junction bases numbered 2, after V lost 3 bases and J lost 3 bases. Looked up from germline, CDR1 is SGHNT and CDR2 is YYREEE (reference sequence). In DNA, the CDR3 is TGTGCCAGCAGCTCCGGGACAGGGGGCTACAATGAGCAGTTCTTC. Translated, it gives CASSSGTGGYNEQFF.

The V and J genes are TRBV4-3 and TRBJ2-3; the D is unclear. Trimming stripped 1 base from V and 5 bases from J, with 10 bases between. The CDR3 contains 14 residues. The germline V gene encodes CDR1 LGHNA and CDR2 YSLEER. CDR3 nucleotide sequence: TGCGCCAGCAGCCAAGGACAACGGCGAGATACGCAGTATTTT. This translates into CASSQGQRRDTQYF.

The genes are TRBV29-1 and TRBJ2-1; 7 nucleotides line up with TRBD2. CDR3 length: 17 residues. Germline assignment: CDR1 SQVTM and CDR2 ANQGSEA. V lost 7 bases, J lost 3 bases, and 18 bases stayed unmatched. CDR3 amino acids: CSAWTQRAGPNYNEQFF. CDR3 DNA: TGCAGCGCTTGGACCCAGCGAGCGGGGCCCAACTACAATGAGCAGTTCTTC.

The chain joins TRBV4-2 to TRBJ2-3; 8 bases agree with TRBD2. The V segment lost 2 bases and the J segment 2 bases; nucleotides outside the gene matches: 12. CDR3 length equals 18 residues. Germline CDR1 is LGHNA and CDR2 is YNFKEQ. In nucleotides, the CDR3 is TGTGCCAGCAGCCAACGTGCAACTATAGCGGGGAACACAGATACGCAGTATTTT. It codes for CASSQRATIAGNTDTQYF.

In the case of this clone: A read error may account for a junction end that differs from germline. The genes are TRBV25-1 and TRBJ1-6; 7 bases match TRBD1. Germline loops: CDR1 MGHDK, CDR2 SYGVNS. The CDR3 contains 16 residues. The CDR3 sequence is CASSDPGDRNYSPLHF. CDR3 DNA: TGTGCCAGCAGTGATCCCGGGGACAGAAATTATTCGCCCCTCCACTTT.

This chain connects TRBV6-5 to TRBJ1-6, with 8 bases fitting TRBD1. Per the germline V gene, CDR1 is MNHEY and CDR2 is SVGAGI. V shed 5 bases, J shed 9 bases, and the junction held 6 bases outside the gene matches. There are 14 residues in the CDR3. CDR3 DNA: TGTGCCAGCAGTCCGGACAGGGCGGGTTCACCCCTCCACTTT. Its translation: CASSPDRAGSPLHF.

As to this clone: Other DNA sequences within the sample encode an identical CDR3. This chain links TRBV28 with TRBJ1-2, with 9 positions matching TRBD1. Germline V gene data show CDR1 as MDHEN and CDR2 as SYDVKM. CDR3 length: 15 amino acids. With 6 bases clipped from V and 0 bases from J, the junction kept 5 bases outside the gene matches. The CDR3 sequence is CASSKGQGSNYGYTF. For the CDR3, the DNA is TGTGCCAGCAGCAAAGGACAGGGGTCTAACTATGGCTACACCTTC.

CDR3 protein: CASSVGREVETQYF. CDR3 sequence (DNA): TGTGCCAGCAGCGTAGGAAGGGAGGTAGAGACCCAGTACTTC. This chain uses TRBV9 with TRBJ2-5, with TRBD2 as a possible D gene (6 bases). This CDR3 is 14 amino acids long. CDR1 and CDR2 from the germline V gene are SGDLS and YYNGEE. Trimming stripped 0 bases from V and 4 bases from J, with 10 bases between.

The chain employs TRBV11-3 and TRBJ2-1; 9 positions match TRBD2. Germline lookup yields CDR1 SGHNT and CDR2 YENEEA. V shed 1 base and J 5 bases; nucleotides not matched to a gene: 3. This CDR3 contains 15 residues. CDR3 nucleotides: TGTGCCAGCAGCTTAGGGCTAGCGGGGAACAATGAGCAGTTCTTC. Translated: CASSLGLAGNNEQFF.

This chain uses TRBV5-1 with TRBJ1-2, with 9 nucleotides matching TRBD1. CDR3 length equals 16 residues. CDR1 SGHRS and CDR2 YFSETQ come from the germline V gene. Trimming at V came to 0 bases and at J to 3 bases, leaving 6 bases not matched to a gene. CDR3 sequence (DNA): TGCGCCAGCAGCTTGGGCCGGGACAGGGAGTACTATGGCTACACCTTC. Its translation: CASSLGRDREYYGYTF.

The J gene is TRBJ2-2, the V gene TRBV28; 11 bases match TRBD2. Germline-derived CDR1 and CDR2 are MDHEN and SYDVKM. This CDR3 has 15 amino acids. The V gene end was trimmed by 8 bases and the J gene end by 4 bases; junction bases not matched to a gene: 6. The CDR3 reads CASLAGGPVTGELFF. CDR3 coding DNA: TGTGCCAGCTTAGCGGGGGGGCCGGTCACCGGGGAGCTGTTTTTT.

J is TRBJ2-1 and V is TRBV5-1; D unresolved. The CDR3 length is 16 residues. CDR1 and CDR2 (germline): SGHRS, YFSETQ. V lost 0 bases and J 0 bases, leaving 10 bases between the germline ends. CDR3 residues: CASSLGGSVSYNEQFF. The CDR3 DNA is TGCGCCAGCAGCTTGGGAGGTTCCGTCTCCTACAATGAGCAGTTCTTC.

The J gene is TRBJ2-7, the V gene TRBV11-2; D is undetermined. There are 14 residues in the CDR3. V lost 2 bases to trimming and J lost 4 bases, with 12 bases between them. Per germline, CDR1 SGHAT and CDR2 FQNNGV. The CDR3 is CASSLLRAPYEQYF. CDR3 bases: TGTGCCAGCAGCTTATTACGAGCTCCGTACGAGCAGTACTTC.

The chain is built from TRBV12-5 and TRBJ1-2; D may be TRBD1 (6 bases). The CDR3 runs to 15 residues. Germline values: CDR1 LGHNT, CDR2 FRNRAP. V dropped 4 bases and J dropped 0 bases, with 12 bases sitting between them. CDR3 amino acids: CASGWGTTTNYGYTF. The DNA of the CDR3 is TGTGCTAGTGGTTGGGGGACAACTACTAACTATGGCTACACCTTC.

The V and J genes are TRBV5-1 and TRBJ2-3; the D gene is possibly TRBD1 (5 bases). The CDR3 covers 13 residues. V was pared by 4 bases and J by 7 bases, with 13 bases between. CDR1 and CDR2 (germline): SGHRS, YFSETQ. CDR3: CASSSQTDNTQYF. In DNA form, the CDR3 reads TGCGCCAGCAGCAGCCAGACAGATAATACGCAGTATTTT.

The V call is TRBV5-1, the J call TRBJ2-1; TRBD2 matches 10 bases. This CDR3 is built from 15 residues. J gave up 9 bases and V 2 bases, and 8 bases lay outside the gene matches. Germline V gives CDR1 SGHRS, CDR2 YFSETQ. CDR3 residues: CASSFLAGAFVEQFF. CDR3 sequence (DNA): TGCGCCAGCAGCTTTCTAGCGGGGGCCTTCGTTGAGCAGTTCTTC.

The CDR3 region is CASSPTDSYEQYF. The DNA for the CDR3 is TGTGCCAGCAGCCCAACAGACTCCTACGAGCAGTACTTC. This chain connects TRBV6-1 to TRBJ2-7, with D hard to call. This CDR3 spans 13 amino acids. V dropped 6 bases and J dropped 0 bases, with 9 bases sitting between them. Per the germline V gene, CDR1 is MNHNS and CDR2 is SASEGT.

The genes are TRBV9 and TRBJ2-1; 11 positions match TRBD2. There are 16 residues in the CDR3. Germline CDR1 and CDR2: SGDLS and YYNGEE. Trimming cost V 0 bases and J 9 bases; bases outside gene matches: 8. CDR3 region: CASSVVGSGGEGEQFF. The CDR3 region has the DNA TGTGCCAGCAGCGTAGTAGGTAGCGGGGGGGAAGGTGAGCAGTTCTTC.

The chain uses TRBV27 and TRBJ2-6; no firm D call. Trimming took off 1 base at V and 2 bases at J, with 6 bases between the two ends. Germline CDR1 is MNHEY and CDR2 is SMNVEV (reference sequence). The CDR3 sequence is 15 residues long. CDR3 sequence (DNA): TGTGCCAGCAGTTTATGGCAGACTGGGGCCAACGTCCTGACTTTC. Amino acids: CASSLWQTGANVLTF.

The rearrangement links TRBV2 to TRBJ2-7, with a tentative D call TRBD1 (6 bases). Germline CDR1 is SNHLY and CDR2 is FYNNEI. The CDR3 runs to 17 residues. V lost 0 bases to trimming and J lost 7 bases, with 22 bases between them. CDR3 amino acids: CASSEAFAQDRGEEQYF. CDR3 DNA sequence: TGTGCCAGCAGTGAAGCGTTCGCGCAGGACAGAGGGGAGGAGCAGTACTTC.

The chain combines TRBV7-6 with TRBJ2-2, with 12 bases aligning to TRBD2. From germline, CDR1 is SGHVS and CDR2 FNYEAQ. The CDR3 contains 15 residues. J gave up 7 bases and V 5 bases, and 5 bases lay outside the gene matches. The CDR3 spells CASSPSGGAGGELFF. CDR3 in DNA: TGTGCCAGCAGCCCTAGCGGGGGGGCCGGCGGGGAGCTGTTTTTT. Looking up the rest from reference TRBV7-6 and TRBJ2-2 gives the full variable domain: GAGVSQSPRYKVTKRGQDVALRCDPISGHVSLYWYRQALGQGPEFLTYFNYEAQQDKSGLPNDRFSAERPEGSISTLTIQRTEQRDSAMYRCASSPSGGAGGELFFGEGSRLTVL.

This chain links TRBV2 with TRBJ1-5; D unclear. CDR1 SNHLY and CDR2 FYNNEI come from the germline V gene. This CDR3 spans 13 amino acids. V was clipped by 6 bases and J by 4 bases, with 10 bases between them. The CDR3: CASSRSTNQPQHF. Here the CDR3 DNA reads TGTGCCAGCAGCCGGAGTACTAATCAGCCCCAGCATTTT.

The chain employs TRBV28 and TRBJ1-5; 7 bases are shared with TRBD1. The trim removed 6 bases at V and 2 bases at J, leaving 7 bases unmatched. Germline V gene lookup returns CDR1 MDHEN and CDR2 SYDVKM. This CDR3 has 15 amino acids. The CDR3 loop reads CASSEQGNGNQPQHF. CDR3 in DNA: TGTGCCAGCAGCGAACAGGGGAACGGCAATCAGCCCCAGCATTTT.

This rearrangement joins TRBV4-2 to TRBJ2-1; 10 positions match TRBD2. CDR1 is LGHNA and CDR2 is YNFKEQ in the germline V gene. Unmatched junction bases numbered 8, after V lost 0 bases and J lost 9 bases. The CDR3 sequence is 16 residues long. CDR3 protein: CASSQEKRGGSGEQFF. The CDR3 region has the DNA TGTGCCAGCAGCCAAGAGAAGCGGGGGGGCTCAGGTGAGCAGTTCTTC.